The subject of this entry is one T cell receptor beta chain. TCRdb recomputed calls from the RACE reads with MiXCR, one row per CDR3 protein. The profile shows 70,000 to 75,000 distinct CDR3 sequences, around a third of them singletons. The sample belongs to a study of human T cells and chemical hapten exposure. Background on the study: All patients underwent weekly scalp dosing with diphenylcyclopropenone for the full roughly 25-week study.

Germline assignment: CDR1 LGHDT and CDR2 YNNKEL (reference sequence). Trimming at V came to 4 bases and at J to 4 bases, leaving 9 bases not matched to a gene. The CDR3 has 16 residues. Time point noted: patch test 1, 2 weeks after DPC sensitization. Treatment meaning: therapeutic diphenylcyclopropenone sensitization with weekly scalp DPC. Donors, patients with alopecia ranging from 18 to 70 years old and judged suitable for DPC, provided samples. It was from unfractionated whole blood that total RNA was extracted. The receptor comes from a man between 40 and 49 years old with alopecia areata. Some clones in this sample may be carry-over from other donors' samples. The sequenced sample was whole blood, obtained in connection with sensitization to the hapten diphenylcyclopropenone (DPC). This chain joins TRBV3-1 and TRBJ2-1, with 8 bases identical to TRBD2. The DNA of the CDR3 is TGTGCCAGCAGCCGAGCAGTAGTAGCGGGGTACAATGAGCAGTTCTTC. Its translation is CASSRAVVAGYNEQFF.